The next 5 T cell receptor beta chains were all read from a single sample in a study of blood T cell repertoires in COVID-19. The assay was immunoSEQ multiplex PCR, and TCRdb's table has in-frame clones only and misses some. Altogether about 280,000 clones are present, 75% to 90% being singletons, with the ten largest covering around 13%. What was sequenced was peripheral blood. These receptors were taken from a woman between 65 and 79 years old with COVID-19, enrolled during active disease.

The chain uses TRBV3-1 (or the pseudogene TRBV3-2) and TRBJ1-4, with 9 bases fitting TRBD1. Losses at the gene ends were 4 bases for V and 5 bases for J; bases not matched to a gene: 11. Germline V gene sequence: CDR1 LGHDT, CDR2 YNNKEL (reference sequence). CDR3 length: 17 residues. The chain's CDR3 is CASSPRRSTGGNEKLFF. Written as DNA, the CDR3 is TGTGCCAGCAGCCCCCGCCGGTCGACAGGGGGGAATGAAAAACTGTTTTTT.

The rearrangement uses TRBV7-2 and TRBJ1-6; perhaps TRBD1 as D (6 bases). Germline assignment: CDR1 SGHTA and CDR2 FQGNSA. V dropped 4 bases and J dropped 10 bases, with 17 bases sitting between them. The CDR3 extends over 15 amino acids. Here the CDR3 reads CASSYAVQGWSPLHF. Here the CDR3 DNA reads TGTGCCAGCAGCTACGCTGTACAGGGATGGTCACCCCTCCACTTT.

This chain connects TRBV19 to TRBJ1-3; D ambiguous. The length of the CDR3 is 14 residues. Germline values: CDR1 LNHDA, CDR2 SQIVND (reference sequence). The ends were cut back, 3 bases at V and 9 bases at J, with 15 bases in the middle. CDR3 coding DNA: TGTGCCAGTAGTATTAGGTCAGCGGAAACCACCATATATTTT. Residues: CASSIRSAETTIYF.

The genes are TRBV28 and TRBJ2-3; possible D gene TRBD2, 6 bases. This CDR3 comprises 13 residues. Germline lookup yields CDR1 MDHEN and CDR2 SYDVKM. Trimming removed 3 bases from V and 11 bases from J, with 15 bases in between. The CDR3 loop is CASSLTTPGRQYF. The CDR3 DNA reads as TGTGCCAGCAGTTTGACTACCCCCGGGAGGCAGTATTTT.

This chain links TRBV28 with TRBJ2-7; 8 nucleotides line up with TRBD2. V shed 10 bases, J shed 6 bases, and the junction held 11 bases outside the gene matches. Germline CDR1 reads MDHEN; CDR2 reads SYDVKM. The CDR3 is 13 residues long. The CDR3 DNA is TGTGCCATCACGGCGGCCGGGAGGGTCGAGCAGTACTTC. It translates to CAITAAGRVEQYF.